This is a list of T cell receptor beta chains from one sample in a study of blood T cell repertoires in COVID-19. Clones were sequenced by immunoSEQ multiplex PCR, and TCRdb holds only the in-frame ones, with some missing. This table holds roughly 400,000 clones, roughly 86% found once. The sample consisted of PBMCs or T cells enriched from blood (not recorded which). These receptors were obtained from a woman between 40 and 55 years old with acute COVID-19. CDR3s leave out the opening cysteine and the closing phenylalanine or tryptophan. Fields, in order: J gene, V gene, CDR3 length, CDR3 protein.

>TRBJ1-2|TRBV30|9
ASLLLWGYT
>TRBJ2-3|TRBV29-1|12
SVEGYGGDDTQY
>TRBJ1-2|TRBV29-1|11
SVEEVGQGKCT
>TRBJ2-7|TRBV20-1|12
SASFLGGAYEQY
>TRBJ2-5|TRBV30|10
AWTAGGETQY
>TRBJ1-2|TRBV5-1|12
ASSLGTEVYGYT
>TRBJ2-5|TRBV18|11
ASSQDRGETQY
>TRBJ2-7|TRBV9|12
ASSAGTRAYEQY
>TRBJ2-4|TRBV5-1|14
ASSAPPGQGENIQY
>TRBJ2-3|TRBV6-4|14
ASSDSLGTGTDTQY
>TRBJ2-5|TRBV9|13
ASSAGTSGEETQY
>TRBJ2-5|TRBV29-1|10
SVAEGTETQY
>TRBJ1-2|TRBV15|13
ATSRDPKGGGGYT
>TRBJ1-5|TRBV2|14
ASSVTDRWGNQPQH
>TRBJ1-2|TRBV7-9|11
ASSLAQDRGYT
>TRBJ1-1|TRBV3-1/TRBV3-2|16
ASSQDYYRRALNTEAF
>TRBJ2-1|TRBV7-9|14
ASSLAGTGSPHEQF
>TRBJ1-5|TRBV19|13
ASSIDPRGNQPQH
>TRBJ1-1|TRBV3-1/TRBV3-2|12
ASSQVVQNTEAF
>TRBJ2-2|TRBV5-5|12
ASSKLADTGELF
>TRBJ2-4|TRBV2|14
ASSEEGWVRENIQY
>TRBJ1-5|TRBV11-2|12
ASSSGQGPQPQH
>TRBJ1-6|TRBV5-4|12
ASTPILGDSPLH
>TRBJ2-7|TRBV25-1|14
ASSGATPFLGYEQY
>TRBJ1-1|TRBV19|13
ASSLDRGVDTEAF
>TRBJ1-1|TRBV7-9|12
ASSAQGTNTEAF
>TRBJ1-4|TRBV27|13
ASSLAGQANEKLF
>TRBJ1-6|TRBV5-6|12
ASTTATYNSPLH
>TRBJ2-3|TRBV4-1|12
ASSQGEGPDTQY
>TRBJ1-2|TRBV5-4|12
ASSRPGTGYGYT
>TRBJ2-1|TRBV6-5|14
ASSYSGTSVIDEQF
>TRBJ2-3|TRBV30|13
AWEFLGGGTDTQY
>TRBJ2-5|TRBV5-1|12
ASSFSGDQETQY
>TRBJ1-5|TRBV10-3|12
AISGGDGNQPQH
>TRBJ2-5|TRBV6-1|15
ASSEQLAGGGVETQY
>TRBJ2-5|TRBV30|12
AWSAGGVQETQY
>TRBJ2-5|TRBV3-1/TRBV3-2|16
ASSLQILGTSEQETQY
>TRBJ1-6|TRBV11-2|10
ASSSPSGALH
>TRBJ1-4|TRBV5-5|12
ASNLLSGDEKLF
>TRBJ2-2|TRBV4-1|14
ASSQGGSKSLGELF
>TRBJ1-5|TRBV3-1/TRBV3-2|12
ASSLGGGNQPQH
>TRBJ1-1|TRBV7-2|12
ASSLSAVNTEAF
>TRBJ2-5|TRBV7-9|13
ASSSIGGRRETQY
>TRBJ2-7|TRBV2|13
ASSEGGTSSYEQY
>TRBJ1-1|TRBV2|12
ASRWDTENTEAF
>TRBJ1-5|TRBV19|13
ASSIEGRTGQPQH
>TRBJ2-7|TRBV18|10
ASSPSSYEQY
>TRBJ1-6|TRBV30|14
AWSLGGIPNNSPLH
>TRBJ1-5|TRBV12-5|13
ASGLVGQPNQPQH
>TRBJ1-3|TRBV3-1/TRBV3-2|11
ASSRDTVNTIY
>TRBJ2-2|TRBV24-1|13
ATSERGAYTGELF
>TRBJ2-1|TRBV15|13
ATSRLSSSYNEQF
>TRBJ1-3|TRBV6-5|13
ASTPTGDSGNTIY
>TRBJ1-1|TRBV19|11
ASSMGQETEAF
>TRBJ2-3|TRBV24-1|14
ATSDQSSGDTDTQY
>TRBJ2-1|TRBV19|12
ASSFGGTYNEQF
>TRBJ2-7|TRBV6-6|12
ASSLGHVSYEQY